This T cell receptor (beta chain) was identified in a study of shared clonotypes between healthy human individuals. Overall study context: The study enrolled two women and a few men aged 18 to 49. The study used three CD4 naive, three CD4 memory, two CD8 naive and one CD8 memory plate per donor. Points from the study as a whole: A small donor pool kept down the genetic and exposure-history diversity that was represented.

Naivety among CD8 cells was defined by CD45RO negativity and positive CCR7 selection, thereby excluding terminally differentiated effector memory CD45RA+ cells. Sequencing was performed with immunoSEQ multiplex PCR; in TCRdb, only in-frame clones are kept and a portion is missing. The data contain a few million clones, roughly 93% of them seen just once; the ten biggest clones take up around 1.7%. CDR1 and CDR2 from the germline V gene are SGHAT and FQDESV (reference sequence). The germline V and J ends were trimmed by 2 bases and 0 bases, with 9 bases remaining between them. The CDR3 consists of 15 residues. With respect to this clone: The antigen remains unidentified.

This clonotype was sampled from a man younger than 35 in good health. Some clones in this sample may be carry-over from other donors' samples. The rearrangement uses TRBV11-1 and TRBJ2-3; possible D gene TRBD2, 5 bases. The sequenced material came from naive CD8+ T cells from PBMCs. The DNA of the CDR3 is TGTGCCAGCAGCTTACCCAGCGGAAGCACAGATACGCAGTATTTT. Translation: CASSLPSGSTDTQYF.